The next 19 T cell receptor beta chains were all read from a single sample in a study of shared clonotypes between healthy human individuals. Sequenced by immunoSEQ multiplex PCR; TCRdb stores in-frame clones only, minus some. The sample has around 1,100,000 clones; about 80% are singletons. Sequencing used memory CD4+ T cells from PBMCs. Subset indicated: CD45RA-negative fraction. The receptors here all came from a young man in good health. Some clones in this sample may be carry-over from other donors' samples.

The chain joins TRBV28 to TRBJ2-1; D may be TRBD1 (6 bases). The germline V and J ends were trimmed by 1 base and 1 base, with 8 bases remaining between them. The CDR3 runs 15 residues. Germline lookup yields CDR1 MDHEN and CDR2 SYDVKM. DNA of the CDR3: TGTGCCAGCAGTTTATCAGGGGTATCCTACAATGAGCAGTTCTTC. It is translated as CASSLSGVSYNEQFF.

V and J are TRBV2 and TRBJ2-7; 7 nucleotides align to TRBD2. CDR3 size: 14 residues. V lost 7 bases to trimming and J lost 2 bases; unmatched junction nucleotides: 8. CDR1 and CDR2 (germline): SNHLY, FYNNEI. The chain's CDR3 is CASTRAGDTYEQYF. The CDR3 coding sequence is TGTGCCAGCACCCGGGCGGGAGATACCTACGAGCAGTACTTC.

The sample holds many counts of this clone. This chain links TRBV2 with TRBJ2-3; D perhaps matches TRBD1 (5 bases). V shed 3 bases and J shed 6 bases, with 16 bases lying between them. The CDR3 contains 15 residues. The germline V gene encodes CDR1 SNHLY and CDR2 FYNNEI. The CDR3 DNA reads TGTGCCAGCAGTGAGGGGCAGGGAATCGGCGATACGCAGTATTTT. This encodes CASSEGQGIGDTQYF.

This clone was seen once. V gene TRBV18 combines with J gene TRBJ2-7; the D gene is possibly TRBD2 (6 bases). The CDR3 contains 14 residues. CDR1 and CDR2 from the germline V gene are KGHSH and LQKENI. V was pared by 4 bases and J by 3 bases, with 13 bases between. In DNA form, the CDR3 reads TGTGCCAGCTCACTCGGGAGTTTTGGCTACGAGCAGTACTTC. Its translation: CASSLGSFGYEQYF.

About this clone: Other DNA sequences within the sample encode an identical CDR3. The J gene is TRBJ1-5, the V gene TRBV28; D remains unclear. The germline V gene has CDR1 MDHEN and CDR2 SYDVKM. The CDR3 is 14 residues long. Trimming shortened V by 5 bases and J by 1 base, and 9 bases separated the two germline ends. The CDR3 nucleotides read TGTGCCAGCAGTCCTACTCTGAGCAATCAGCCCCAGCATTTT. Its protein is CASSPTLSNQPQHF.

The genes are TRBV7-3 and TRBJ1-2; no definite D call. Germline assignment: CDR1 SGHTA and CDR2 FQGTGA. This CDR3 is 15 amino acids long. V dropped 0 bases and J dropped 7 bases, with 15 bases sitting between them. The DNA of the CDR3 is TGTGCCAGCAGCTTAACTGGAGGCGAGACGGGTGGCTACACCTTC. Translating gives CASSLTGGETGGYTF.

Details on this clone: The junction departs from the called germline gene at one end, perhaps through a read error. The chain has TRBV30 and TRBJ1-2, with D tentatively TRBD1 (5 bases). The CDR3 is 12 amino acids. From germline, CDR1 is GTSNPN and CDR2 SVGIG (reference sequence). Here the CDR3 DNA reads TGTGGGTACCGGGACGGTAACTATTGCTACACCTTC. Translated: CGYRDGNYCYTF.

This clone was recorded at least ten times. V gene TRBV30 combines with J gene TRBJ2-5; the D gene could be TRBD1 or TRBD2 (6 bases each). The CDR3 has 13 residues. The germline gives CDR1 GTSNPN, CDR2 SVGIG (reference sequence). V dropped 0 bases and J dropped 5 bases, with 10 bases sitting between them. The CDR3, as DNA: TGTGCCTGGAGTGTAGGGGGGCACGAGACCCAGTACTTC. The encoded protein is CAWSVGGHETQYF.

The chain has TRBV30 and TRBJ2-5, with D unclear. This CDR3 contains 12 residues. Germline lookup yields CDR1 GTSNPN and CDR2 SVGIG (reference sequence). V was shortened by 2 bases and J by 2 bases, with 6 bases between the two germline ends. The CDR3 spells CAWSQEQETQYF. CDR3 in DNA: TGTGCCTGGAGTCAGGAACAAGAGACCCAGTACTTC. Together with reference TRBV30 and TRBJ2-5, the CDR3 gives the full variable domain: SQTIHQWPATLVQPVGSPLSLECTVEGTSNPNLYWYRQAAGRGLQLLFYSVGIGQISSEVPQNLSASRPQDRQFILSSKKLLLSDSGFYLCAWSQEQETQYFGPGTRLLVL.

The chain links TRBV11-2 to TRBJ2-1; D uncertain. In germline, CDR1 is SGHAT, CDR2 FQNNGV. The V end lost 7 bases, the J end lost 6 bases, and 13 bases lay between the germline ends. The length of the CDR3 is 13 residues. The CDR3 DNA reads as TGTGCCAGCACCCACTGGCCGGTCAATGAGCAGTTCTTC. It is translated as CASTHWPVNEQFF.

A note on this clone: A read error is the likely source, as a far larger clone sits one nucleotide away. Other DNA sequences in the same sample also yield this CDR3. The V gene is TRBV2, the J gene TRBJ2-7; D is unresolved. Germline V lookup: CDR1 SNHLY, CDR2 FYNNEI. The CDR3 has 11 amino acids. The germline V and J ends were trimmed by 1 base and 6 bases, with 4 bases remaining between them. In DNA, the CDR3 is TGTGCCAGCAGTGAAGAGACCGAGCAGTACTTC. Translating gives CASSEETEQYF. Based on the CDR3 plus reference TRBV2 and TRBJ2-7, the full variable domain is EPEVTQTPSHQVTQMGQEVILRCVPISNHLYFYWYRQILGQKVEFLVSFYNNEISEKSEIFDDQFSVERPDGSNFTLKIRSTKLEDSAMYFCASSEETEQYFGPGTRLTVT.

The rearrangement joins TRBV28 to TRBJ2-7, with D possibly matching TRBD1 (5 bases). The CDR3 sequence is 12 residues long. Trimming left V 6 bases short and J 3 bases short, with 9 bases between. CDR1 is MDHEN, CDR2 SYDVKM, per germline. The chain's CDR3 is CASRSTGYEQYF. The DNA for the CDR3 is TGTGCCAGCAGGTCTACAGGCTACGAGCAGTACTTC.

V and J are TRBV5-1 and TRBJ2-7, with 8 bases lining up with TRBD1. Unmatched junction bases numbered 6, after V lost 0 bases and J lost 7 bases. This CDR3 region has 14 residues. Looked up from germline, CDR1 is SGHRS and CDR2 is YFSETQ. The CDR3 region is CASSLAQGAGEQYF. CDR3 DNA sequence: TGCGCCAGCAGCTTGGCGCAGGGGGCGGGGGAGCAGTACTTC.

V gene TRBV7-2 combines with J gene TRBJ2-3, with D unclear. This CDR3 is built from 14 residues. Germline values: CDR1 SGHTA, CDR2 FQGNSA. Trimming removed 5 bases at V and 2 bases at J, with 11 bases between. The CDR3 reads CASSLGPYTDTQYF. The CDR3 bases are TGTGCCAGCAGCCTGGGCCCCTACACAGATACGCAGTATTTT.

V and J are TRBV2 and TRBJ2-5; D perhaps matches TRBD1 (5 bases). CDR3 length: 13 amino acids. Trimming cost V 10 bases and J 2 bases, with 14 bases left between them. CDR1 and CDR2 from the germline V gene are SNHLY and FYNNEI. CDR3 sequence reads: CATPQGIQETQYF. DNA of the CDR3: TGTGCCACACCTCAGGGCATTCAAGAGACCCAGTACTTC.

As regards this clone: The sample contains more than one DNA sequence encoding this CDR3. The chain carries TRBV7-2 and TRBJ1-3; D ambiguous. The germline V gene has CDR1 SGHTA and CDR2 FQGNSA. The CDR3 runs to 13 residues. Deletions cut 1 base from V and 8 bases from J, with 9 bases between. The CDR3 protein is CASSLGRGDTIYF. The CDR3 nucleotides are TGTGCCAGCAGCTTAGGTCGAGGAGACACCATATATTTT.

The chain carries TRBV28 and TRBJ1-1, with 11 positions matching TRBD1. V dropped 7 bases and J dropped 7; count of bases not matched to a gene: 2. Germline CDR1 is MDHEN and CDR2 is SYDVKM. This CDR3 is 12 amino acids long. The CDR3 region has the DNA TGTGCCAGCATAGGGACAGGGGGTGAAGCTTTCTTT. Protein sequence: CASIGTGGEAFF.

This sequence joins TRBV28 and TRBJ2-1; 11 bases align to TRBD2. The ends lost 6 bases at V and 0 bases at J; junction bases unmatched: 10. The CDR3 has 18 residues. Germline V lookup: CDR1 MDHEN, CDR2 SYDVKM. CDR3 DNA: TGTGCCAGCAGCCGCCGACTAGCGGGGACGAGCTCCTACAATGAGCAGTTCTTC. This codes for CASSRRLAGTSSYNEQFF.

This clone has only a few counts. The V call is TRBV6-4, the J call TRBJ2-7; either TRBD1 or TRBD2 may fit D (5 bases each). Trimming removed 2 bases at V and 13 bases at J, with 15 bases between. CDR1 and CDR2 (germline): MRHNA, SNTAGT. This CDR3 comprises 12 residues. The CDR3: CASSDGTGTPYF. CDR3 bases: TGTGCCAGCAGTGACGGTACCGGGACCCCTTACTTC.